This T cell receptor (beta chain) was found in a study of blood T cell repertoires in COVID-19. Study in general: Samples representing acute and convalescent COVID-19 were sourced from the United States, Italy and Spain.

The CDR3 covers 12 residues. Per germline, CDR1 SNHLY and CDR2 FYNNEI. V was cut by 6 bases and J by 8 bases, with 10 bases left in between. Participants came from some 23 US areas, aged roughly 18 to 95 years. Participants reported their clinical history, and cohort assignment relied on those reports. How the authors handled the data: Reference gene primer amplification in the assay estimated nucleated cell counts. TCRdb's table, derived via immunoSEQ multiplex PCR, lists solely in-frame clones and lacks some. The DNA was the basis for D and trimming; V, J and clone size are from that table. The sample records 200,000 to 250,000 clones, about 91% being singletons.

Sequencing was performed on PBMCs or T cells enriched from blood (not recorded which). V and J are TRBV2 and TRBJ1-4; D not resolved. The TCR was taken from a young man with acute COVID-19. CDR3 in DNA: TGTGCCAGCAGCCCACCGAGAGAAAAACTGTTTTTT. This codes for CASSPPREKLFF.